These T cell receptor beta chains were read from a single sample in a study of OX40 agonist ivuxolimab in advanced cancers. TCRdb's table, derived via immunoSEQ multiplex PCR, lists solely in-frame clones and lacks some. Among tens of thousands of clones listed, roughly 92% were seen once. The sample was CD4+ or CD8+ T cells sorted from blood, taken in a trial of the OX40 agonist ivuxolimab. The origin of the receptors is an adult with an advanced solid tumor such as melanoma, head and neck, liver or kidney cancer. CDR3s include the opening cysteine and the closing phenylalanine or tryptophan. A D gene is named only where the DNA matches it firmly. Clone size, where shown, is once, few, many, or a class for clones that have expanded.

J: TRBJ2-7; V: TRBV13; size: -; D: -; CDR3: CASSFRDEQYF; DNA: TGTGCCAGCAGCTTTCGGGACGAGCAGTACTTC
J: TRBJ2-3; V: TRBV9; size: -; D: -; CDR3: CASSLAWESTDTQYF; DNA: TGTGCCAGCAGCTTGGCGTGGGAGAGCACAGATACGCAGTATTTT
J: TRBJ2-7; V: TRBV6-1; size: -; D: TRBD1; CDR3: CASSESPGQGTYEQYF; DNA: TGTGCCAGCAGTGAAAGTCCGGGACAGGGAACCTACGAGCAGTACTTC
J: TRBJ2-3; V: TRBV2; size: -; D: -; CDR3: CASSDGTSPDTQYF; DNA: TGTGCCAGCAGTGATGGAACCTCCCCAGATACGCAGTATTTT
J: TRBJ1-5; V: TRBV28; size: -; D: TRBD1; CDR3: CASSYRGLHQPQHF; DNA: TGTGCCAGCAGCTACAGGGGGCTACATCAGCCCCAGCATTTT
J: TRBJ1-2; V: TRBV28; size: -; D: -; CDR3: CASGEVGQATVGYTF; DNA: TGTGCCAGCGGGGAGGTGGGGCAGGCGACGGTGGGCTACACCTTC
J: TRBJ2-1; V: TRBV2; size: -; D: TRBD2; CDR3: CASSVLAGSKYNEQFF; DNA: TGTGCCAGCAGTGTTCTAGCGGGAAGTAAGTACAATGAGCAGTTCTTC
J: TRBJ2-7; V: TRBV29-1; size: -; D: -; CDR3: CSVRGNEQYF; DNA: TGCAGCGTTAGAGGGAACGAGCAGTACTTC
J: TRBJ2-7; V: TRBV5-4; size: -; D: TRBD2; CDR3: CASSQHYGTSYEQYF; DNA: TGTGCCAGCAGCCAGCACTACGGGACTAGCTACGAGCAGTACTTC
J: TRBJ2-2; V: TRBV4-2; size: -; D: TRBD2; CDR3: CASSPGGSGSAKAGELFF; DNA: TGTGCCAGCAGCCCGGGGGGTAGCGGGAGTGCAAAGGCCGGGGAGCTGTTTTTT
J: TRBJ2-7; V: TRBV10-1; size: -; D: -; CDR3: CASSAGRGYEQYF; DNA: TGCGCCAGCAGTGCGGGCAGGGGATACGAGCAGTACTTC
J: TRBJ2-1; V: TRBV9; size: -; D: -; CDR3: CASSAGTGSVNEQFF; DNA: TGTGCCAGCAGCGCCGGAACGGGGAGCGTCAATGAGCAGTTCTTC
J: TRBJ2-2; V: TRBV11-3; size: -; D: -; CDR3: CASSSDRYSNTGELFF; DNA: TGTGCCAGCAGCTCGGATCGGTATTCGAACACCGGGGAGCTGTTTTTT
J: TRBJ2-2; V: TRBV6-5; size: -; D: -; CDR3: CASSRDINPRELFF; DNA: TGTGCCAGCAGCCGGGACATCAACCCCCGGGAGCTGTTTTTT
J: TRBJ2-1; V: TRBV19; size: -; D: -; CDR3: CASKYGVSSYNEQFF; DNA: TGTGCCAGTAAATATGGTGTGAGCTCCTACAATGAGCAGTTCTTC
J: TRBJ2-7; V: TRBV27; size: once; D: -; CDR3: CASTSSGSGEQYF; DNA: TGTGCCAGCACGTCTTCGGGTTCTGGCGAGCAGTACTTC
J: TRBJ2-1; V: TRBV10-2; size: few; D: -; CDR3: CASRYWHSYNEQFF; DNA: TGCGCCAGCAGGTACTGGCACTCCTACAATGAGCAGTTCTTC
J: TRBJ2-2; V: TRBV27; size: -; D: TRBD2; CDR3: CASSLSGPAGVLTGELFF; DNA: TGTGCCAGCAGTTTATCGGGTCCAGCGGGAGTCCTCACCGGGGAGCTGTTTTTT
J: TRBJ2-1; V: TRBV5-1; size: -; D: TRBD2; CDR3: CASSDGTSGISYNEQFF; DNA: TGCGCCAGCAGCGACGGGACTAGCGGGATCTCGTACAATGAGCAGTTCTTC
J: TRBJ2-7; V: TRBV27; size: -; D: TRBD1; CDR3: CASSRTGDEQYF; DNA: TGTGCCAGCAGCCGAACAGGGGACGAGCAGTACTTC
J: TRBJ2-7; V: TRBV9; size: few; D: TRBD1; CDR3: CASSDRGGEQYF; DNA: TGTGCCAGCAGCGACAGGGGCGGGGAGCAGTACTTC
J: TRBJ2-2; V: TRBV11-3; size: -; D: TRBD1; CDR3: CASSLAQGANTGELFF; DNA: TGTGCCAGCAGCTTAGCCCAGGGGGCAAACACCGGGGAGCTGTTTTTT
J: TRBJ2-6; V: TRBV7-9; size: -; D: TRBD1; CDR3: CASSLTPGQGASGANVLTF; DNA: TGTGCCAGCAGCTTAACGCCGGGACAGGGGGCTAGCGGGGCCAACGTCCTGACTTTC
J: TRBJ2-7; V: TRBV30; size: once; D: TRBD1; CDR3: CAWSVPRTGVQYF; DNA: TGTGCCTGGAGTGTACCGAGGACAGGGGTGCAGTACTTC
J: TRBJ2-7; V: TRBV13; size: once; D: -; CDR3: CASSLTGYEQYF; DNA: TGTGCCAGCAGCTTAACGGGTTACGAGCAGTACTTC
J: TRBJ2-7; V: TRBV5-1; size: -; D: -; CDR3: CASSIRGDSYEQYF; DNA: TGCGCCAGCAGCATCAGGGGGGACTCCTACGAGCAGTACTTC
J: TRBJ2-3; V: TRBV30; size: -; D: -; CDR3: CAWSDGGGYGTDTQYF; DNA: TGTGCCTGGAGTGACGGAGGGGGCTACGGTACAGATACGCAGTATTTT
J: TRBJ1-1; V: TRBV19; size: -; D: -; CDR3: CASSISGGSTEAFF; DNA: TGTGCCAGTAGTATAAGTGGGGGATCCACTGAAGCTTTCTTT
J: TRBJ2-2; V: TRBV7-2; size: -; D: -; CDR3: CASSYPGVAVANTGELFF; DNA: TGTGCCAGCAGCTACCCCGGAGTAGCGGTCGCGAACACCGGGGAGCTGTTTTTT
J: TRBJ2-1; V: TRBV27; size: -; D: -; CDR3: CASSLSLGSSYNEQFF; DNA: TGTGCCAGCAGTTTATCATTAGGGAGCTCCTACAATGAGCAGTTCTTC
J: TRBJ2-1; V: TRBV27; size: -; D: -; CDR3: CASSFFSGLDEQFF; DNA: TGTGCCAGCAGTTTCTTCTCAGGGTTGGATGAGCAGTTCTTC
J: TRBJ1-2; V: TRBV9; size: -; D: TRBD1; CDR3: CASSEGTGGGYGYTF; DNA: TGTGCCAGCAGCGAAGGGACAGGGGGCGGGTATGGCTACACCTTC
J: TRBJ2-7; V: TRBV30; size: -; D: TRBD1; CDR3: CAWSTEHSGQDRYEQYF; DNA: TGTGCCTGGAGCACTGAACACTCGGGACAGGATCGCTACGAGCAGTACTTC
J: TRBJ2-1; V: TRBV18; size: once; D: -; CDR3: CASSPGGEQFF; DNA: TGTGCCAGCTCACCTGGGGGAGAGCAGTTCTTC
J: TRBJ2-1; V: TRBV7-3; size: -; D: TRBD2; CDR3: CASSLMGGSGSYNEQFF; DNA: TGTGCCAGCAGCTTAATGGGCGGGAGTGGGTCCTACAATGAGCAGTTCTTC
J: TRBJ2-7; V: TRBV4-1; size: -; D: TRBD2; CDR3: CASSQGGWRETYEQYF; DNA: TGCGCCAGCAGCCAAGGGGGATGGCGGGAGACCTACGAGCAGTACTTC
J: TRBJ1-4; V: TRBV7-9; size: once; D: TRBD1; CDR3: CASSLSGTGIEKLFF; DNA: TGTGCCAGCAGCCTCTCCGGGACAGGGATCGAAAAACTGTTTTTT
J: TRBJ2-1; V: TRBV30; size: -; D: TRBD2; CDR3: CAWISRSGRAGEQFF; DNA: TGTGCCTGGATTTCCCGGAGCGGGAGGGCCGGTGAGCAGTTCTTC
J: TRBJ2-7; V: TRBV30; size: -; D: -; CDR3: CAWSVGAYSYEQYF; DNA: TGTGCCTGGAGTGTAGGGGCCTACTCCTACGAGCAGTACTTC
J: TRBJ1-1; V: TRBV13; size: few; D: -; CDR3: CASSLEGRAFF; DNA: TGTGCCAGCAGCTTAGAGGGAAGAGCTTTCTTT
J: TRBJ2-1; V: TRBV10-1; size: -; D: -; CDR3: CASSTVLYGTGYNEQFF; DNA: TGCGCCAGCAGTACGGTGCTGTACGGGACGGGGTACAATGAGCAGTTCTTC